This T cell receptor (beta chain) was retrieved from a study of cytomegalovirus exposure and HLA in healthy donors. General study points: Upon later analysis, TCR association rates were observed to vary by HLA locus, being highest for DRB1 and lowest for HLA-C. TCR beta V segments were, for the most part, productive about 87% or about 30% of the time in an earlier analysis.

Trimming shortened V by 5 bases and J by 1 base, and 8 bases separated the two germline ends. This CDR3 is built from 14 residues. Per the germline V gene, CDR1 is SSHAT and CDR2 is FNYEAQ (reference sequence). A word on this clone: Antigen: not known.

Vbeta (60) and Jbeta (13) primers were used in the PCR. Measured with immunoSEQ multiplex PCR; TCRdb has only the in-frame clones, and not every one. The sample consists of tens of thousands of clones, over 70% of them appearing once. Sequences were obtained from PBMCs. This clonotype was sampled from a woman aged 40 to 50 in good health and CMV-seronegative. The V and J genes are TRBV7-7 and TRBJ2-2; maybe TRBD1 (5 bases). CDR3 sequence: CASSRDRNTGELFF. The CDR3 DNA reads TGTGCCAGCAGCCGCGACAGGAACACCGGGGAGCTGTTTTTT.